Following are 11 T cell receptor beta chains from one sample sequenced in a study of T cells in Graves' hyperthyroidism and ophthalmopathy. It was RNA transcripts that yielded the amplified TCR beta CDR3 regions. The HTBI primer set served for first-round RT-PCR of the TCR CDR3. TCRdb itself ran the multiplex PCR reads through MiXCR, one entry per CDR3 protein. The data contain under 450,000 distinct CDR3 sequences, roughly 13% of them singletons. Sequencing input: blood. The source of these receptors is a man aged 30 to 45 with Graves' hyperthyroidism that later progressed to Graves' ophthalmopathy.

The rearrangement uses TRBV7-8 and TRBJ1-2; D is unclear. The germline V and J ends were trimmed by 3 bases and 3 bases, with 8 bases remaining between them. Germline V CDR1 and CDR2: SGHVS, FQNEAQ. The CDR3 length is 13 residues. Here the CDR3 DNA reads TGTGCCAGCAGCTTTCCGAAAGACTATGGCTACACCTTC. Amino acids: CASSFPKDYGYTF.

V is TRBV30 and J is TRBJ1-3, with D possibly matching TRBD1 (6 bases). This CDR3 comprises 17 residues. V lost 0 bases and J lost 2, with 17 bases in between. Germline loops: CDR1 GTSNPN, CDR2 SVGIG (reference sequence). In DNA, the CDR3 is TGTGCCTGGAGTGTACAAGGGGGGCGATGGCCTGGAAACACCATATATTTT. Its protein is CAWSVQGGRWPGNTIYF.

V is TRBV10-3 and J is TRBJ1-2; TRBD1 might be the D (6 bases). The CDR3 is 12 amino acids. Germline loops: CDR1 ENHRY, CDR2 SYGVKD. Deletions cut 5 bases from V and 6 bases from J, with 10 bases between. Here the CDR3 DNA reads TGTGCCATCAGTCGCCAGGGGAATGGCTACACCTTC. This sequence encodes CAISRQGNGYTF.

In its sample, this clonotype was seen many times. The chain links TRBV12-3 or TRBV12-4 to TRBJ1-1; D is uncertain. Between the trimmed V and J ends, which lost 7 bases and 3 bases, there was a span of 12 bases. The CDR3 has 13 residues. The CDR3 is CASTSLTDTEAFF. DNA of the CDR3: TGTGCCAGCACCTCACTAACAGACACTGAAGCTTTCTTT.

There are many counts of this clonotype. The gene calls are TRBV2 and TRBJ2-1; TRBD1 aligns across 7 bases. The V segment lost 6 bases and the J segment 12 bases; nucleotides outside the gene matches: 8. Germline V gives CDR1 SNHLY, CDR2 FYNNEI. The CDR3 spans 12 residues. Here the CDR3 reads CASRADRVGQFF. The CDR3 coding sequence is TGTGCCAGCAGGGCTGACAGGGTCGGGCAGTTCTTC.

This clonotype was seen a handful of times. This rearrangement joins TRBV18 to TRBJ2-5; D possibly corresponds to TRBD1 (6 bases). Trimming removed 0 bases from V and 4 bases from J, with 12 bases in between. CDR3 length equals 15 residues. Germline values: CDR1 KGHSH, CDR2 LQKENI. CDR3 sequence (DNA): TGTGCCAGCTCACCACCTCCAGGGGATTTAGAGACCCAGTACTTC. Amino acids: CASSPPPGDLETQYF.

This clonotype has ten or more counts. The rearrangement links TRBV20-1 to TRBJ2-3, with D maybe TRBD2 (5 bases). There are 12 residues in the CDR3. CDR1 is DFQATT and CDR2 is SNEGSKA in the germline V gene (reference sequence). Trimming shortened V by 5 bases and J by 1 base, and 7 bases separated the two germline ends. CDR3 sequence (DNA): TGCAGTGCTCTAGCCCGCACAGATACGCAGTATTTT. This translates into CSALARTDTQYF.

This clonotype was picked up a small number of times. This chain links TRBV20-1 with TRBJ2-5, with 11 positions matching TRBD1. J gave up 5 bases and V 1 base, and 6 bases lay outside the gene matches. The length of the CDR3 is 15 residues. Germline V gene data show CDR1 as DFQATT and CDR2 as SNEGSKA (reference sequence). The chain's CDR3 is CSARAAGQGDETQYF. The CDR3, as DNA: TGCAGTGCTAGAGCGGCGGGACAGGGGGATGAGACCCAGTACTTC.

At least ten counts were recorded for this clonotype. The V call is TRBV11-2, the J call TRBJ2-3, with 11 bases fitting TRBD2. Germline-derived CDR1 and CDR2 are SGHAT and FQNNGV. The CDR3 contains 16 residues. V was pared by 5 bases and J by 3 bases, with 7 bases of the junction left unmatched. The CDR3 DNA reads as TGTGCCAGCAGCCCGAGATCTAGCGGGGGGACAGATACGCAGTATTTT. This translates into CASSPRSSGGTDTQYF.

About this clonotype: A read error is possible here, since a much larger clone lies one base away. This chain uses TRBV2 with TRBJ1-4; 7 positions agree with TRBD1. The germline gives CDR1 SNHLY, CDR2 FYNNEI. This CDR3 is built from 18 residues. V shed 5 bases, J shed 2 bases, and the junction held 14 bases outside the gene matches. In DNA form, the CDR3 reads TGTGCCAGCAGTAGCCACAGGGGAACCCGCCAGACTAATGAAAAACTGTTTTTT. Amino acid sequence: CASSSHRGTRQTNEKLFF.

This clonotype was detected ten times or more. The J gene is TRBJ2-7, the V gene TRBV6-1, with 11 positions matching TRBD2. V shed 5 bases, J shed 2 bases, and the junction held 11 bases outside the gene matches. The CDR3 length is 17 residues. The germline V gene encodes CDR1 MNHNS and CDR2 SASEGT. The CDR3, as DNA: TGTGCCAGCAGTCCCCAAGGGAGACTAGCGGGGACCTACGAGCAGTACTTC. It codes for CASSPQGRLAGTYEQYF.